The 24 T cell receptor beta chains below come from one sample, sequenced in a study of cytomegalovirus exposure and HLA in healthy donors (TCRdb year 2017). Receptor libraries were prepared by the immunoSEQ multiplex PCR assay. The multiplex PCR relied on a mix of 60 forward primers for TCR Vbeta segments and 13 reverse primers for TCR Jbeta segments. The table was pulled from immuneACCESS by TCRdb, which kept in-frame rearrangements only. Such tables lose some clones; where checked, under half of the loss comes from unresolved V genes, and the rest has no known cause. The sample table holds fewer than 200,000 clones, of which more than 80% were seen once. The ten largest clones represent approximately 0.8% of the sample. What was sequenced was PBMCs. The receptors were gathered from a young woman in good health and CMV-seronegative.

This clone came up a few times. The junction departs from germline at one end; a sequencing error may be responsible. The chain uses TRBV7-9 and TRBJ2-3, with D possibly matching TRBD2 (6 bases). Germline assignment: CDR1 SEHNR and CDR2 FQNEAQ (reference sequence). This CDR3 is built from 14 residues. The CDR3 sequence is CSSSPGLYTDTQYF. CDR3 DNA sequence: TGTTCCAGCAGCCCGGGACTGTACACAGATACGCAGTATTTT.

This clone was found a few times. The chain uses TRBV28 and TRBJ2-7; D may be TRBD2 (6 bases). The CDR3 is 18 residues long. Germline lookup yields CDR1 MDHEN and CDR2 SYDVKM. The V end was cut by 6 bases, the J end by 0 bases, with 24 bases between. The CDR3 DNA is TGTGCCAGCAGCCAACCTGGAATCTTTGGGAGGCCCTCCTACGAGCAGTACTTC. It codes for CASSQPGIFGRPSYEQYF.

This clone was detected only once. CDR3 protein: CASSGQGSGANVLTF. CDR3 DNA sequence: TGTGCCAGCAGTGGACAGGGTTCTGGGGCCAACGTCCTGACTTTC. The V gene is TRBV6-1, the J gene TRBJ2-6; TRBD1 matches 7 bases. Trimming took 4 bases from V and 1 from J; bases not matched to a gene: 1. CDR1 and CDR2 from the germline V gene are MNHNS and SASEGT. This CDR3 comprises 15 residues.

The chain combines TRBV15 with TRBJ2-1; TRBD2 agrees at 7 bases. Germline V gene sequence: CDR1 LNHNV, CDR2 YYDKDF (reference sequence). V shed 3 bases, J shed 5 bases, and the junction held 7 bases outside the gene matches. The CDR3 covers 15 residues. This chain's CDR3 is CATSRDSGLHNEQFF. As DNA, the CDR3 is TGTGCCACCAGCAGGGATAGCGGGCTTCACAATGAGCAGTTCTTC.

The genes are TRBV5-4 and TRBJ1-4; D is ambiguous. V lost 1 base, J lost 3 bases, and 7 bases lay in between. CDR3 size: 14 residues. In germline, CDR1 is SGHNT, CDR2 YYREEE (reference sequence). In DNA form, the CDR3 reads TGTGCCAGCAGCTTGCACGCGTCTAATGAAAAACTGTTTTTT. Its translation is CASSLHASNEKLFF.

V and J are TRBV7-8 and TRBJ2-2, with 7 bases matching TRBD2. V shed 3 bases and J 10 bases; nucleotides not matched to a gene: 20. CDR1 and CDR2 (germline): SGHVS, FQNEAQ. The CDR3 has 18 residues. The CDR3 reads CASSLGDESGGRIKELFF. The DNA of the CDR3 is TGTGCCAGCAGCTTGGGAGACGAATCGGGCGGGAGAATAAAGGAGCTGTTTTTT.

In this sample, this clone turned up a few times. V is TRBV7-8 and J is TRBJ2-3, with 7 bases lining up with TRBD2. Germline V gene lookup returns CDR1 SGHVS and CDR2 FQNEAQ. The CDR3 contains 14 residues. V shed 8 bases, J shed 4 bases, and the junction held 9 bases outside the gene matches. The CDR3 reads CASHRGDGPDTQYF. CDR3 nucleotide sequence: TGTGCCAGCCACCGGGGGGACGGCCCAGATACGCAGTATTTT.

The CDR3 loop is CASSLGLAEYNEQFF. CDR3 coding DNA: TGTGCCAGCAGCTTAGGCCTAGCGGAATACAATGAGCAGTTCTTC. This chain joins TRBV7-9 and TRBJ2-1; 7 bases line up with TRBD2. Germline V lookup: CDR1 SEHNR, CDR2 FQNEAQ (reference sequence). The V gene end was trimmed by 1 base and the J gene end by 4 bases; junction bases not matched to a gene: 4. The CDR3 consists of 15 residues.

The chain links TRBV7-9 to TRBJ1-4; the match to TRBD1 covers 8 bases. The V gene's germline CDR1 is SEHNR and CDR2 FQNEAQ (reference sequence). The CDR3 runs 15 residues. V lost 4 bases, J lost 8 bases, and 9 bases stayed unmatched. CDR3 protein: CASSSDRDRSEKLFF. In DNA, the CDR3 is TGTGCCAGCAGCTCGGACCGGGACAGGTCGGAAAAACTGTTTTTT.

V usage is TRBV19 and J usage is TRBJ1-2, with D unclear. CDR1 LNHDA and CDR2 SQIVND come from the germline V gene (reference sequence). This CDR3 is built from 12 residues. V was shortened by 3 bases and J by 8 bases, with 10 bases between the two germline ends. CDR3 loop: CASSMGSSGYTF. In DNA form, the CDR3 reads TGTGCCAGTAGTATGGGGAGTTCCGGCTACACCTTC.

This clone has just one count. The rearrangement uses TRBV5-8 and TRBJ2-7; TRBD2 aligns across 12 bases. Trimming took 3 bases from V and 2 from J; bases not matched to a gene: 6. This CDR3 is 16 amino acids long. CDR1 and CDR2 (germline): SGHTS, YDEGEE. The CDR3 sequence is CASSSYRTSGAYEQYF. The CDR3 bases are TGTGCCAGCAGCTCATACCGGACTAGCGGGGCCTACGAGCAGTACTTC.

On this clone itself: A read error may account for a junction end that differs from germline. V and J are TRBV6-1 and TRBJ2-7, with TRBD1 identical over 8 bases. The CDR3 runs to 13 residues. The germline gives CDR1 MNHNS, CDR2 SASEGT. The CDR3: CARSQTGASEQYF. CDR3 nucleotides: TGTGCCCGCAGTCAGACAGGGGCGTCCGAGCAGTACTTC.

The chain carries TRBV7-3 and TRBJ2-1; D gene unclear. CDR3 length equals 14 residues. CDR1 and CDR2 (germline): SGHTA, FQGTGA. V shed 3 bases and J shed 0 bases, with 6 bases lying between them. The CDR3 loop reads CASSLRSSYNEQFF. The DNA for the CDR3 is TGTGCCAGCAGCTTGAGGAGCTCCTACAATGAGCAGTTCTTC.

J is TRBJ2-1 and V is TRBV2; D gene unclear. Germline V gene lookup returns CDR1 SNHLY and CDR2 FYNNEI. Trimming removed 5 bases from V and 0 bases from J, with 23 bases in between. This CDR3 has 19 residues. This CDR3 reads CASSWPRAVVRSSYNEQFF. The CDR3 nucleotides are TGTGCCAGCAGTTGGCCCCGTGCGGTCGTACGAAGCTCCTACAATGAGCAGTTCTTC. Complete variable domain (other parts from reference TRBV2 and TRBJ2-1): EPEVTQTPSHQVTQMGQEVILRCVPISNHLYFYWYRQILGQKVEFLVSFYNNEISEKSEIFDDQFSVERPDGSNFTLKIRSTKLEDSAMYFCASSWPRAVVRSSYNEQFFGPGTRLTVL.

The gene calls are TRBV5-4 and TRBJ2-5; a possible D gene is TRBD1 (6 bases). CDR1 is SGHNT, CDR2 YYREEE, per germline (reference sequence). CDR3 length: 15 residues. The ends were cut back, 3 bases at V and 7 bases at J, with 19 bases in the middle. This CDR3 is CASSSSTGFVGTQYF. In DNA, the CDR3 is TGTGCCAGCAGCTCGTCAACAGGGTTTGTGGGGACCCAGTACTTC.

The rearrangement uses TRBV5-6 and TRBJ2-7; 11 nucleotides align to TRBD1. The length of the CDR3 is 13 residues. Trimming at V came to 3 bases and at J to 6 bases, leaving 2 bases not matched to a gene. Germline values: CDR1 SGHDT, CDR2 YYEEEE. CDR3 DNA: TGTGCCAGCAGCTGGGACAGGGGGTTCGAGCAGTACTTC. Its protein is CASSWDRGFEQYF.

The V call is TRBV28, the J call TRBJ2-4; D gene uncertain. This CDR3 is 14 amino acids long. Germline lookup yields CDR1 MDHEN and CDR2 SYDVKM. Trimming left V 8 bases short and J 3 bases short, with 14 bases between. CDR3 DNA sequence: TGTGCCAGCGGCCCTTTCATTGTCAAAAACATTCAGTACTTC. Protein sequence: CASGPFIVKNIQYF.

This clone has a handful of counts. The genes are TRBV29-1 and TRBJ2-3, with 7 bases identical to TRBD1. The V and J ends lost 7 bases and 7 bases, in that order; junction bases with no gene match: 14. Germline lookup yields CDR1 SQVTM and CDR2 ANQGSEA. The CDR3 runs 14 residues. Written as DNA, the CDR3 is TGCAGCGCCGTAGGGACAGAACTGATACATACGCAGTATTTT. Translated, it gives CSAVGTELIHTQYF.

The chain's CDR3 is CASSQGVAGGPPHSVPDTQYF. CDR3 sequence (DNA): TGTGCCAGCAGTCAGGGGGTAGCGGGAGGCCCCCCCCATTCGGTCCCAGATACGCAGTATTTT. The V and J genes are TRBV27 and TRBJ2-3; 10 bases line up with TRBD2. With 5 bases clipped from V and 4 bases from J, the junction kept 24 bases outside the gene matches. The CDR3 is 21 residues long. In germline, CDR1 is MNHEY, CDR2 SMNVEV (reference sequence).

This clone was seen just once. The chain links TRBV27 to TRBJ2-1, with D tentatively TRBD1 (5 bases). The CDR3 has 14 residues. Germline assignment: CDR1 MNHEY and CDR2 SMNVEV (reference sequence). Trimming shortened V by 5 bases and J by 8 bases, and 16 bases separated the two germline ends. CDR3 DNA: TGTGCCAGCAGTCTCTGGGTTAGGGGCGATGAGCAGTTCTTC. Protein sequence: CASSLWVRGDEQFF.

This rearrangement joins TRBV6-5 to TRBJ1-3; 7 nucleotides align to TRBD1. CDR3 size: 15 residues. Germline CDR1 MNHEY, CDR2 SVGAGI. V was clipped by 6 bases and J by 4 bases; unmatched bases: 9. The CDR3 loop is CASRGGGAGGNTIYF. For the CDR3, the DNA is TGTGCCAGCAGAGGAGGGGGCGCGGGAGGAAACACCATATATTTT.

This sequence joins TRBV25-1 and TRBJ2-1; 8 bases line up with TRBD1. Germline V gives CDR1 MGHDK, CDR2 SYGVNS. The CDR3 spans 17 residues. Losses at the gene ends were 4 bases for V and 4 bases for J; bases not matched to a gene: 12. The CDR3 protein is CASSVHAGTGRYNEQFF. CDR3 nucleotide sequence: TGTGCCAGCAGTGTGCACGCCGGGACAGGACGATACAATGAGCAGTTCTTC.

V gene TRBV13 combines with J gene TRBJ2-7; no reliable D call. V was pared by 1 base and J by 2 bases, with 6 bases between. Germline V gene lookup returns CDR1 PRHDT and CDR2 FYEKMQ (reference sequence). The CDR3 covers 13 residues. CDR3 protein: CASSLAQTYEQYF. In DNA, the CDR3 is TGTGCCAGCAGCTTAGCTCAGACCTACGAGCAGTACTTC.

The genes are TRBV18 and TRBJ2-1, with 9 bases matching TRBD1. The V gene end was trimmed by 10 bases and the J gene end by 3 bases; junction bases not matched to a gene: 10. The CDR3 length is 15 residues. Germline-derived CDR1 and CDR2 are KGHSH and LQKENI. The CDR3, as DNA: TGTGCCACTTCCTCCGAGACAGGGGGCTACAATGAGCAGTTCTTC. Protein product: CATSSETGGYNEQFF.